This T cell receptor (beta chain) was captured by sequencing in a study of blood T cells in healthy people across ages. Broader study findings: Diversity was higher, and naive CD4+ cells more numerous, in long-lived donors than in aged donors.

Drawn from each donor were around 10 milliliters of peripheral blood. A second PCR of about 6 to 11 cycles used a sample-barcoded 5' primer and a J-beta primer mix. TCRdb redid the calling of the 5' RACE reads with MiXCR, one entry per CDR3 protein. The sample carries about 1.1 million distinct CDR3 sequences, approximately 38% recorded once. This clonotype was seen a few times. The target antigen is unknown. This clonotype originated in a man between 18 and 35 years old in good health. The sequenced sample was blood.

Written as DNA, the CDR3 is TGTGCCAGCAGAGACCCTATTCCGGTGCCGGACAGAAGGTTTTCCAGCACAGATACGCAGTATTTT. Protein: CASRDPIPVPDRRFSSTDTQYF. The V call is TRBV12-3 or TRBV12-4, the J call TRBJ2-3; tentatively, D is TRBD1 (6 bases). V lost 6 bases and J lost 0, with 34 bases in between. The CDR3 is 22 residues long.